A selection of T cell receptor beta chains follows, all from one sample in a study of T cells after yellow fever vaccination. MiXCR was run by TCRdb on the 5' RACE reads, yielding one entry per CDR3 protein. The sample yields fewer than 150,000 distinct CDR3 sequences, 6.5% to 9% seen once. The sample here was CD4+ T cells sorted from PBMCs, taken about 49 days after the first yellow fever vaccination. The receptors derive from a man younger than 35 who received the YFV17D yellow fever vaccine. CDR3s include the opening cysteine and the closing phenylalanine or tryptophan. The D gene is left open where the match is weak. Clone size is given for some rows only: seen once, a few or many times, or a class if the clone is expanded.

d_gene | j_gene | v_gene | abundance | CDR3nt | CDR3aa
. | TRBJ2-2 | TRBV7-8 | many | TGTGCCAGCAGCCCACGGGGGCAATTGAACACCGGGGAGCTGTTTTTT | CASSPRGQLNTGELFF
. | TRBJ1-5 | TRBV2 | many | TGTGCCAGCAGTTTGGCAGCTAGCAATCAGCCCCAGCATTTT | CASSLAASNQPQHF
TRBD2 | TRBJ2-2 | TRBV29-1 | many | TGCAGCGTTGATTCACCGGGACTAGCCCGGACCGGGGAGCTGTTTTTT | CSVDSPGLARTGELFF
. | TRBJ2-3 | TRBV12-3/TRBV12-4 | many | TGTGCCAGCAGTCTAAGGGAGACCAGCACAGATACGCAGTATTTT | CASSLRETSTDTQYF
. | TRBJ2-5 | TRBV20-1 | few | TGCAGTGCGGAGGGGGGGGGCGGGACCCAGTACTTC | CSAEGGGGTQYF
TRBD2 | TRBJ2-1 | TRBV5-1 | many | TGCGCCAGCAGCTTGGGACCGGGACTAGCGGGGGGGAATGAGCAGTTCTTC | CASSLGPGLAGGNEQFF
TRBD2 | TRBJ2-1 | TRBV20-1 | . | TGCTGTGCTCCTGGAGCCGGGACTAGCGGGTACAATGAGCAGTTCTTC | CCAPGAGTSGYNEQFF
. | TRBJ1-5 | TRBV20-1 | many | TGCAGTGCTAGGTCTGGGCCACCCAATCAGCCCCAGCATTTT | CSARSGPPNQPQHF
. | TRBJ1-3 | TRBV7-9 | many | TGTGCCAGCAGCACGGACACCAGGACCGGAAACACCATATATTTT | CASSTDTRTGNTIYF
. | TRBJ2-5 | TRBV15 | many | TGTGCCACCAGCATGGCGGGGGCCCTACAAGAGACCCAGTACTTC | CATSMAGALQETQYF
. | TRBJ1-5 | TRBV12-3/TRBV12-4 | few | TGTGCCAGCAGTTTATATCCCAGTCCTCAGCCCCAGCATTTT | CASSLYPSPQPQHF
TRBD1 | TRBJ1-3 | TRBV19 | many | TGTGCCAGTAGTATCCAGGGGGACGGAAACACCATATATTTT | CASSIQGDGNTIYF
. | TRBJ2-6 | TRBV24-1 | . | TGTGCCACCAGTGGACTCTCTGGGGCCAACGTCCTGACTTTC | CATSGLSGANVLTF
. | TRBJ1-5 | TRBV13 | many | TGTGCCAGCAGCTCCCGCCGTGGACAGCCCCAGCATTTT | CASSSRRGQPQHF
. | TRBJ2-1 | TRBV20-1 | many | TGCAGTGCTAGTTGGGGGATGACCTACAATGAGCAGTTCTTC | CSASWGMTYNEQFF
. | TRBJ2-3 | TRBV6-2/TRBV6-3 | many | TGTGCCAGCAGTTATATCCACGATACGCAGTATTTT | CASSYIHDTQYF
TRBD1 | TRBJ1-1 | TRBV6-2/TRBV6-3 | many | TGTGCCAGCACCAACGGACAGGGCACTGAAGCTTTCTTT | CASTNGQGTEAFF
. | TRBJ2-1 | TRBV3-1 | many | TGTGCCAGCAGCCCTACCCTGGGGCGTATGGAGCAGTTCTTC | CASSPTLGRMEQFF
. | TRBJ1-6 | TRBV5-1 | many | TGCGCCAGCAGCTTGGAGGGAATTACTAATTCACCCCTCCACTTT | CASSLEGITNSPLHF